This T cell receptor (beta chain) was sequenced during a study of blood T cell repertoires in COVID-19. Looking at the study overall: Researchers got acute and convalescent COVID-19 samples from the United States, Italy and Spain.

Those enrolled, adults aged about 18 to 95 years, came from under 25 US areas. No more than 2 weeks before study entry, exposed participants had met a case of COVID-19. CDR1 SNHLY and CDR2 FYNNEI come from the germline V gene. V gave up 9 bases and J gave up 7 bases; unmatched junction bases: 6. The CDR3 is made up of 13 amino acids. TCRdb's copy holds only in-frame clones and misses some; the assay was immunoSEQ multiplex PCR. The table includes approximately 270,000 clones, roughly 90% detected once. Specimen: PBMCs or T cells enriched from blood (not recorded which). The chain joins TRBV2 to TRBJ1-2; 12 positions agree with TRBD1. The source of this sequence is a man between 40 and 49 years old who had been exposed to COVID-19. CDR3: CASGGQGASGYTF. The CDR3 nucleotides read TGTGCCAGTGGGGGACAGGGGGCATCTGGCTACACCTTC. The full variable domain, in which reference TRBV2 and TRBJ1-2 provide the parts outside the CDR3, is EPEVTQTPSHQVTQMGQEVILRCVPISNHLYFYWYRQILGQKVEFLVSFYNNEISEKSEIFDDQFSVERPDGSNFTLKIRSTKLEDSAMYFCASGGQGASGYTFGSGTRLTVV.